Given below is one T cell receptor (beta chain) in context. The sample belongs to a study of blood T cell repertoires in COVID-19. Across the whole study: COVID-19 samples, acute and convalescent, were from the United States, Italy and Spain.

The germline V gene encodes CDR1 SGHRS and CDR2 YFSETQ. Trimming took 9 bases from V and 2 from J, leaving 13 bases between them. The CDR3 contains 13 residues. Generated by immunoSEQ multiplex PCR, the TCRdb table keeps only in-frame clones and is missing some. Of 90,000 to 100,000 clones detected, around nine tenths appear once; the ten largest clones hold 10%. This clonotype originated in a man aged 45 to 65 with acute or convalescent COVID-19. Sequencing was carried out using peripheral blood. The gene calls are TRBV5-1 and TRBJ2-3; tentatively, D is TRBD2 (5 bases). CDR3 bases: TGCGCCACTGCTGGAGGCCTCACAGATACGCAGTATTTT. This sequence encodes CATAGGLTDTQYF. The full variable domain, its missing parts supplied by reference TRBV5-1 and TRBJ2-3, is KAGVTQTPRYLIKTRGQQVTLSCSPISGHRSVSWYQQTPGQGLQFLFEYFSETQRNKGNFPGRFSGRQFSNSRSEMNVSTLELGDSALYLCATAGGLTDTQYFGPGTRLTVL.